This T cell receptor (beta chain) came from a study of radiation and T cells in renal cell carcinoma. This sample's treatment: treatment-naive control, cytoreductive nephrectomy. Treatment-naive patients without radiation supplied the control tumors at nephrectomy. The study's findings and limits: Only small tumor regions of 0.95 to 1 g were sampled. Irradiated tumors held more dominant CDR3 motifs than control tumors.

Sequencing was performed with immunoSEQ multiplex PCR; in TCRdb, only in-frame clones are kept and a portion is missing. Of more than 9,500 clones in the sample, approximately 68% were seen once. About this clone: What it recognizes is unknown.

The sequence derives from a woman at least 80 years old with renal cell carcinoma. The sequencing here drew on tumor tissue, taken from a patient whose treatment was nephrectomy without radiotherapy.

The CDR3 is CASRQTGSGANVLTF. CDR3 DNA sequence: TGTGCCAGCAGGCAGACTGGCTCTGGGGCCAACGTCCTGACTTTC. The J gene is TRBJ2-6, the V gene TRBV6-5; D remains unclear. Germline assignment: CDR1 MNHEY and CDR2 SVGAGI. Trimming took 6 bases from V and 0 from J, leaving 9 bases between them. The CDR3 is 15 amino acids.